These 25 T cell receptor beta chains were sequenced from one sample in a study of T cell responses to AZD1222 COVID-19 vaccine. Clones were read by immunoSEQ multiplex PCR, and TCRdb kept only the in-frame ones, dropping some. The sample lists fewer than 75,000 clones, about 89% seen once, with 6.3% in the top ten. The material was peripheral blood, obtained 28 days after the second dose of the MenACWY control vaccine. The receptors were sampled from an adult who received the MenACWY meningococcal vaccine as a control.

This CDR3 is CASSTSGRTTNEKLFF. Here the CDR3 DNA reads TGTGCCAGTAGTACCTCGGGACGTACAACTAATGAAAAACTGTTTTTT. This chain connects TRBV19 to TRBJ1-4, with a possible D match to TRBD1 (5 bases). Germline V gene data show CDR1 as LNHDA and CDR2 as SQIVND (reference sequence). This CDR3 is built from 16 residues. Trimming stripped 4 bases from V and 0 bases from J, with 12 bases between.

This clone is a singleton in its sample. The chain combines TRBV6-5 with TRBJ2-7; 7 bases map to TRBD2. The CDR3 extends over 15 amino acids. Looked up from germline, CDR1 is MNHEY and CDR2 is SVGAGI. Trimming removed 4 bases from V and 4 bases from J; junction bases left unmatched: 10. The DNA of the CDR3 is TGTGCCAGCAGTTTGTCCCTGGCGGGAGCTTACGAGCAGTACTTC. Protein: CASSLSLAGAYEQYF.

This chain uses TRBV7-8 with TRBJ1-2; D not resolved. Germline values: CDR1 SGHVS, CDR2 FQNEAQ. The CDR3 consists of 13 residues. V was clipped by 1 base and J by 6 bases, with 9 bases between them. The CDR3 reads CASSLGLADGYTF. CDR3 DNA sequence: TGTGCCAGCAGCTTAGGGTTGGCAGATGGCTACACCTTC.

V and J are TRBV28 and TRBJ2-3, with 14 bases fitting TRBD2. CDR3 size: 18 residues. Trimming cost V 3 bases and J 1 base; bases outside gene matches: 6. CDR1 and CDR2 from the germline V gene are MDHEN and SYDVKM. This CDR3 reads CASSLGLAGVGGTDTQYF. DNA for the CDR3: TGTGCCAGCAGTTTGGGACTAGCGGGAGTGGGGGGCACAGATACGCAGTATTTT.

The chain uses TRBV29-1 and TRBJ1-1, with a weak D call TRBD1 (6 bases). The CDR3 length is 14 residues. V was pared by 5 bases and J by 5 bases, with 18 bases between. The germline V gene has CDR1 SQVTM and CDR2 ANQGSEA. CDR3 nucleotide sequence: TGCAGCGTTTCGATTGGAGGGGGTGGAACTGAAGCTTTCTTT. Its protein is CSVSIGGGGTEAFF.

The V and J genes are TRBV6-4 and TRBJ2-3; 7 nucleotides match TRBD1. The CDR3 runs 13 residues. Germline-derived CDR1 and CDR2 are MRHNA and SNTAGT. Unmatched junction bases numbered 2, after V lost 6 bases and J lost 2 bases. CDR3 nucleotides: TGTGCCAGCAGGGGACAGACCACAGATACGCAGTATTTT. Translating it yields CASRGQTTDTQYF.

The chain has TRBV15 and TRBJ2-1; the D is unclear. The CDR3 is 11 amino acids. In germline, CDR1 is LNHNV, CDR2 YYDKDF (reference sequence). V lost 4 bases and J lost 8, with 6 bases in between. CDR3 bases: TGTGCCACCAGCAAGGGCTATGAGCAGTTCTTC. It yields the protein CATSKGYEQFF.

This chain joins TRBV30 and TRBJ1-5; a weak D match, TRBD1 (6 bases). Between the trimmed V and J ends, which lost 0 bases and 4 bases, there was a span of 10 bases. CDR3 size: 14 residues. Germline-derived CDR1 and CDR2 are GTSNPN and SVGIG (reference sequence). CDR3 in amino acids: CAWSVHTGNQPQHF. CDR3 coding DNA: TGTGCCTGGAGTGTACACACAGGGAATCAGCCCCAGCATTTT.

The gene calls are TRBV18 and TRBJ1-2; D is possibly TRBD1 (5 bases). The CDR3 is 12 residues long. Deletions cut 6 bases from V and 3 bases from J, with 8 bases between. Germline CDR1 and CDR2: KGHSH and LQKENI. CDR3 coding DNA: TGTGCCAGCTCCCTGGGACACTATGGCTACACCTTC. Translated, it gives CASSLGHYGYTF.

DNA for the CDR3: TGCGCCAGCAGCTTGGGACTGCCCCAAGATACGCAGTATTTT. Translated, it gives CASSLGLPQDTQYF. The chain employs TRBV5-1 and TRBJ2-3; D is unresolved. V was cut by 0 bases and J by 5 bases, with 10 bases left in between. CDR1 and CDR2 (germline): SGHRS, YFSETQ. CDR3 length equals 14 residues.

The V gene is TRBV5-1, the J gene TRBJ1-4; 8 bases fit TRBD1. CDR1 is SGHRS and CDR2 is YFSETQ in the germline V gene. CDR3 size: 14 residues. V lost 7 bases, J lost 8 bases, and 10 bases stayed unmatched. CDR3 nucleotides: TGCGCCAGCCGACCGGGACAGGAAAAGGAAAAACTGTTTTTT. This encodes CASRPGQEKEKLFF.

The genes are TRBV10-1 and TRBJ2-5; D may be TRBD2 (5 bases). The CDR3 has 14 residues. Germline V gene sequence: CDR1 WNHNN, CDR2 SYGVQD (reference sequence). V lost 6 bases, J lost 5 bases, and 16 bases lay in between. The CDR3, as DNA: TGCGCCAGCAGCGACTACATAGGGCGGGAGACCCAGTACTTC. Translated, it gives CASSDYIGRETQYF.

The chain carries TRBV4-1 and TRBJ1-1; D perhaps matches TRBD1 (5 bases). The length of the CDR3 is 15 residues. Trimming took off 3 bases at V and 7 bases at J, with 18 bases between the two ends. Per germline, CDR1 MGHRA and CDR2 YSYEKL. The chain's CDR3 is CASSQTGTIKHEAFF. In nucleotides, the CDR3 is TGCGCCAGCAGCCAGACCGGGACGATTAAACATGAAGCTTTCTTT.

The chain uses TRBV18 and TRBJ1-3, with D possibly matching TRBD1 (6 bases). CDR1 is KGHSH and CDR2 is LQKENI in the germline V gene. The CDR3 spans 16 residues. Trimming left V 3 bases short and J 2 bases short, with 14 bases between. The CDR3 DNA sequence: TGTGCCAGCTCACCGGTGATGGACAGTCCTGGAAACACCATATATTTT. This sequence encodes CASSPVMDSPGNTIYF. The whole variable domain, remainder taken from reference TRBV18 and TRBJ1-3, is NAGVMQNPRHLVRRRGQEARLRCSPMKGHSHVYWYRQLPEEGLKFMVYLQKENIIDESGMPKERFSAEFPKEGPSILRIQQVVRGDSAAYFCASSPVMDSPGNTIYFGEGSWLTVV.

V usage is TRBV5-5 and J usage is TRBJ1-5, with D perhaps matching TRBD1 (5 bases). V dropped 3 bases and J dropped 10 bases, with 23 bases sitting between them. The CDR3 is 16 amino acids. Germline V CDR1 and CDR2: SGHKS, YYEKEE (reference sequence). CDR3 residues: CASSSATAMGSYPQHF. In DNA form, the CDR3 reads TGTGCCAGCAGCTCCGCGACAGCGATGGGTTCGTATCCCCAGCATTTT.

The chain has TRBV20-1 and TRBJ2-3; possible D gene TRBD2, 6 bases. The CDR3 has 14 amino acids. The V and J ends lost 3 bases and 2 bases respectively, with 12 bases between them. Germline assignment: CDR1 DFQATT and CDR2 SNEGSKA (reference sequence). For the CDR3, the DNA is TGCAGTGCTAGTAGGGCGGGGCTCACAGATACGCAGTATTTT. Translated, it gives CSASRAGLTDTQYF.

This chain links TRBV7-2 with TRBJ1-5; D not certain. The V gene lost 4 bases and the J gene lost 5 bases, with 9 bases spanning the gap. Germline V gives CDR1 SGHTA, CDR2 FQGNSA. The CDR3 runs to 13 residues. The DNA for the CDR3 is TGTGCCAGCAGCTCTAACGGGGATCAGCCCCAGCATTTT. Its protein product is CASSSNGDQPQHF. Supplemented by reference TRBV7-2 and TRBJ1-5, the full variable domain reads GAGVSQSPSNKVTEKGKDVELRCDPISGHTALYWYRQSLGQGLEFLIYFQGNSAPDKSGLPSDRFSAERTGGSVSTLTIQRTQQEDSAVYLCASSSNGDQPQHFGDGTRLSIL.

The chain recombines TRBV7-9 with TRBJ1-2, with 9 bases identical to TRBD1. CDR3 size: 13 residues. Looked up from germline, CDR1 is SEHNR and CDR2 is FQNEAQ (reference sequence). V dropped 4 bases and J dropped 8; count of bases not matched to a gene: 5. In DNA, the CDR3 is TGTGCCAGCAGCTCGGACAGGGGAAGGGGCTACACCTTC. This translates into CASSSDRGRGYTF.

A note on this clone: Other DNA sequences in this specimen translate into the identical CDR3. This sequence joins TRBV7-2 and TRBJ2-7; D may be TRBD1 (6 bases). Germline V gene sequence: CDR1 SGHTA, CDR2 FQGNSA. Trimming shortened V by 4 bases and J by 3 bases, and 7 bases separated the two germline ends. The CDR3 sequence is 12 residues long. This CDR3 is CASSSQGYEQYF. Written as DNA, the CDR3 is TGTGCCAGCAGCTCACAGGGCTACGAGCAGTACTTC.

V gene TRBV18 combines with J gene TRBJ2-2; a weak D match, TRBD1 (5 bases). Trimming left V 1 base short and J 5 bases short, with 14 bases between. The CDR3 has 16 residues. Per the germline V gene, CDR1 is KGHSH and CDR2 is LQKENI. CDR3 in amino acids: CASSPLQGSLTGELFF. DNA for the CDR3: TGTGCCAGCTCACCACTTCAGGGATCGTTGACCGGGGAGCTGTTTTTT.

The chain employs TRBV19 and TRBJ1-1; D is perhaps TRBD1 (6 bases). V dropped 7 bases and J dropped 0 bases, with 15 bases sitting between them. CDR1 and CDR2 from the germline V gene are LNHDA and SQIVND (reference sequence). The length of the CDR3 is 15 residues. Here the CDR3 DNA reads TGTGCCAGTATGGGGGGCCGATCGGTGAACACTGAAGCTTTCTTT. This encodes CASMGGRSVNTEAFF.

The chain links TRBV28 to TRBJ2-2; the D is unclear. This CDR3 has 14 residues. Per the germline V gene, CDR1 is MDHEN and CDR2 is SYDVKM. V gave up 4 bases and J gave up 4 bases, with 10 bases separating them. The CDR3, as DNA: TGTGCCAGCAGTTCTGTATCACCCACCGGGGAGCTGTTTTTT. The encoded protein is CASSSVSPTGELFF.

The chain combines TRBV11-2 with TRBJ2-3, with TRBD1 matching 12 bases. Germline values: CDR1 SGHAT, CDR2 FQNNGV. Trimming removed 4 bases from V and 2 bases from J; junction bases left unmatched: 1. CDR3 length: 15 amino acids. The CDR3, as DNA: TGTGCCAGCAGCTGGGGACAGGGGGCCACAGATACGCAGTATTTT. Protein product: CASSWGQGATDTQYF.

V gene TRBV7-2 combines with J gene TRBJ2-7, with 13 nucleotides matching TRBD2. Germline V gene lookup returns CDR1 SGHTA and CDR2 FQGNSA. V trimming: 4 bases; J trimming: 5 bases; junction bases outside the gene matches: 2. The CDR3 loop spans 14 amino acids. The DNA for the CDR3 is TGTGCCAGCAGCTCCGGGACTAGCGGGGACGAGCAGTACTTC. This translates into CASSSGTSGDEQYF. Filled out from reference TRBV7-2 and TRBJ2-7, the complete variable domain reads GAGVSQSPSNKVTEKGKDVELRCDPISGHTALYWYRQSLGQGLEFLIYFQGNSAPDKSGLPSDRFSAERTGGSVSTLTIQRTQQEDSAVYLCASSSGTSGDEQYFGPGTRLTVT.

The chain employs TRBV6-6 and TRBJ2-2; possible D gene TRBD2, 6 bases. Germline values: CDR1 MNHNY, CDR2 SVGAGI (reference sequence). This CDR3 region has 15 residues. V dropped 8 bases and J dropped 4 bases, with 17 bases sitting between them. CDR3 residues: CASRRDGRGTGELFF. The DNA for the CDR3 is TGTGCCAGCCGAAGGGACGGGAGAGGCACCGGGGAGCTGTTTTTT.